The entry below gives a single T cell receptor beta chain sequence along with its context. V shed 0 bases and J shed 4 bases, with 13 bases lying between them. Germline-derived CDR1 and CDR2 are SGHTA and FQGTGA. This CDR3 has 17 amino acids. The data were taken from a study of beta chain features in type 1 diabetes. Reverse transcription of all isolated RNA meant that expressed TCRB transcripts were sequenced. Libraries were prepared by immunoSEQ multiplex PCR; TCRdb keeps only in-frame clonotypes and omits some of them. Found here are fewer than 900,000 clones, roughly a sixth of them singletons; the top ten hold 0.02% to 0.03%.

This receptor was obtained from a woman younger than 30 in good health. The sample consisted of naive CD4+ T cells from blood. The chain joins TRBV7-3 to TRBJ2-6; tentative D call: TRBD1 (6 bases). DNA of the CDR3: TGTGCCAGCAGCTTAACACCAGGGGCAGCCGGGGCCAACGTCCTGACTTTC. Amino acids: CASSLTPGAAGANVLTF.